This TCR beta chain came from a study of blood T cell repertoires in COVID-19. Profiling relied on immunoSEQ multiplex PCR, and the TCRdb table lists in-frame clones only, not all of them. Among about 210,000 clones listed, over 75% were seen once. Germline CDR1 reads SGHVS; CDR2 reads FNYEAQ. The CDR3 sequence is 15 residues long. V was pared by 1 base and J by 6 bases, with 15 bases between. Sequenced: PBMCs or T cells enriched from blood (not recorded which). The V call is TRBV7-6, the J call TRBJ1-1, with D possibly matching TRBD1 (5 bases). The clonotype comes from a man aged 25 to 45 with acute COVID-19. The CDR3 bases are TGTGCCAGCAGCTTAGACGGCAGGGATGGGGCTGAAGCTTTCTTT. Translated, it gives CASSLDGRDGAEAFF. The full variable domain, its missing parts supplied by reference TRBV7-6 and TRBJ1-1, is GAGVSQSPRYKVTKRGQDVALRCDPISGHVSLYWYRQALGQGPEFLTYFNYEAQQDKSGLPNDRFSAERPEGSISTLTIQRTEQRDSAMYRCASSLDGRDGAEAFFGQGTRLTVV.